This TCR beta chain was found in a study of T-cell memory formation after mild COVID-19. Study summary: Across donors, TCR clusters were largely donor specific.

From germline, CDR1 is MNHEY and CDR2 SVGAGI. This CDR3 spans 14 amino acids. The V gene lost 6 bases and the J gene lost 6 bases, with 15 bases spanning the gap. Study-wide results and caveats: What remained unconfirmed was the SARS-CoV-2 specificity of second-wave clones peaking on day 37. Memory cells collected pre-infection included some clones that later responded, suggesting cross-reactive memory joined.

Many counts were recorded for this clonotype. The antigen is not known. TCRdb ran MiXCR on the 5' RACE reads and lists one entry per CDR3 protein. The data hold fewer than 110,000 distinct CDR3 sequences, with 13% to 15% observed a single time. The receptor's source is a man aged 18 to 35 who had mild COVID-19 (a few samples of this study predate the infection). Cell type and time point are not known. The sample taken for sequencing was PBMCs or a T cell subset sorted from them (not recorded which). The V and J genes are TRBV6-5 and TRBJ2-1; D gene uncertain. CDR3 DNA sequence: TGTGCCAGCAGCCCCCGGGTTCCCGCCAATGAGCAGTTCTTC. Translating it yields CASSPRVPANEQFF.